This record looks at one TCR beta chain sequence and its context. The data originate from a study of OX40 agonist ivuxolimab in advanced cancers. Sequencing used immunoSEQ multiplex PCR; TCRdb keeps in-frame clones, though not all of them. The table shows approximately 50,000 clones, with 88% occurring only once. CDR1 and CDR2 from the germline V gene are SEHNR and FQNEAQ (reference sequence). The CDR3 consists of 15 residues. Between the trimmed V and J ends, which lost 5 bases and 1 base, there was a span of 12 bases. The source was CD4+ or CD8+ T cells sorted from blood, collected in a trial of the OX40 agonist ivuxolimab. The sequence derives from an adult with an advanced solid tumor such as melanoma, head and neck, liver or kidney cancer. The chain couples TRBV7-9 to TRBJ1-5; D gene ambiguous. The CDR3: CASSNSGRSNQPQHF. The CDR3 bases are TGTGCCAGCAGCAATTCGGGCAGAAGCAATCAGCCCCAGCATTTT.